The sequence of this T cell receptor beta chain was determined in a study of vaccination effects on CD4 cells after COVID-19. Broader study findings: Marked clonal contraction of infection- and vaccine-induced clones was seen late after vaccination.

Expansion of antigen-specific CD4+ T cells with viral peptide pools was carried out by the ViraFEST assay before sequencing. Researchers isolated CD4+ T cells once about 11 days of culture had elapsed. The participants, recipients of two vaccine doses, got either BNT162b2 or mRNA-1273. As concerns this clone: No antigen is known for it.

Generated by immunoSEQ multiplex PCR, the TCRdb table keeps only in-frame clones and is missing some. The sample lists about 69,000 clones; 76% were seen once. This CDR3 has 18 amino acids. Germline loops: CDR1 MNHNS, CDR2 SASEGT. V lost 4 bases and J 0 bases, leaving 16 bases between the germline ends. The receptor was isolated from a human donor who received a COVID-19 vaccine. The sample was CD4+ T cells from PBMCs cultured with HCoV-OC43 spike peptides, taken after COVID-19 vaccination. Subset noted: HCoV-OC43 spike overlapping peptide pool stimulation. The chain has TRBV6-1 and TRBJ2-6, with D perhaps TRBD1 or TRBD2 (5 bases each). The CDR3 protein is CASSAPHGTTSGANVLTF. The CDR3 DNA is TGTGCCAGCAGTGCCCCACATGGGACGACCTCTGGGGCCAACGTCCTGACTTTC.